This T cell receptor beta chain was sequenced in a study of response to subunit inactivated influenza vaccine. Study-wide results and caveats: Authors suggested each seasonal influenza vaccination recruits few new T cells.

TCRdb processed the RT-PCR reads anew with MiXCR; each CDR3 protein has one entry. The sample consists of almost 250,000 distinct CDR3 sequences, approximately 12% of them appearing once. This clonotype was observed many times. What it binds is unknown. Germline CDR1 is SGHAT and CDR2 is FQNNGV. J lost 5 bases, V lost 3 bases, and 5 bases had no gene match. The CDR3 is 15 residues long. The TCR was taken from a middle-aged man who received an inactivated influenza vaccine. The input for sequencing was non-naive T cells sorted from PBMCs, taken around 14 days before vaccination. V is TRBV11-2 and J is TRBJ2-1; TRBD2 aligns across 9 bases. CDR3 DNA: TGTGCCAGCAGCTTGGCCGGGACTAGCAACAATGAGCAGTTCTTC. Translating gives CASSLAGTSNNEQFF.